Presented here are 9 T cell receptor beta chains from one specimen sequenced in a study of post-analysis software for immune sequencing data. Points from the study as a whole: Compared with controls, patients had more of five TRBV segments, including TRBV5-6, TRBV5-1 and TRBV20-1.

No antigen is known for these receptors. cDNA libraries of TCR beta carried unique molecular identifiers. One entry per CDR3 protein, called by TCRdb with MiXCR from the PCR reads. The table records 800,000 to 950,000 distinct CDR3 sequences, under 70% of them present only once. The sequenced material came from blood. The receptors derive from a girl between 10 and 17 years old with multiple sclerosis.

The V call is TRBV4-2, the J call TRBJ2-5; 7 positions match TRBD2. This CDR3 has 18 amino acids. V lost 0 bases, J lost 3 bases, and 13 bases stayed unmatched. The germline gives CDR1 LGHNA, CDR2 YNFKEQ. The CDR3 sequence: CASSQESGDTAGEETQYF. DNA of the CDR3: TGTGCCAGCAGCCAAGAAAGCGGGGATACGGCGGGAGAAGAGACCCAGTACTTC.

V usage is TRBV6-6 and J usage is TRBJ2-7; D ambiguous. CDR1 MNHNY and CDR2 SVGAGI come from the germline V gene (reference sequence). The CDR3 is 14 residues long. Trimming shortened V by 7 bases and J by 7 bases, and 20 bases separated the two germline ends. CDR3 protein: CASTPGGRNNEQYF. The CDR3 DNA is TGTGCCAGCACGCCGGGCGGCCGAAACAATGAGCAGTACTTC.

This sequence joins TRBV20-1 and TRBJ2-5, with D perhaps given as TRBD1 or TRBD2 (6 bases each). Looked up from germline, CDR1 is DFQATT and CDR2 is SNEGSKA (reference sequence). Trimming left V 2 bases short and J 4 bases short, with 17 bases between. The CDR3 runs 15 residues. The CDR3: CSARTPGGLRETQYF. In DNA form, the CDR3 reads TGCAGTGCTAGAACCCCCGGGGGCTTAAGAGAGACCCAGTACTTC.

This clonotype came up once. The chain employs TRBV28 and TRBJ1-6; possibly TRBD1 for D (6 bases). V dropped 7 bases and J dropped 7 bases, with 23 bases sitting between them. CDR1 is MDHEN and CDR2 is SYDVKM in the germline V gene. The CDR3 length is 17 residues. DNA of the CDR3: TGTGCCAGCATAAAAATGGGGGCGGTGTCCGGCAATTCACCCCTCCACTTT. Amino acid sequence: CASIKMGAVSGNSPLHF. Full variable domain (remainder filled in from reference TRBV28 and TRBJ1-6): DVKVTQSSRYLVKRTGEKVFLECVQDMDHENMFWYRQDPGLGLRLIYFSYDVKMKEKGDIPEGYSVSREKKERFSLILESASTNQTSMYLCASIKMGAVSGNSPLHFGNGTRLTVT.

This chain uses TRBV2 with TRBJ1-1, with D possibly TRBD1 on 6 matching bases. This CDR3 comprises 18 residues. Per the germline V gene, CDR1 is SNHLY and CDR2 is FYNNEI. V was shortened by 4 bases and J by 3 bases, with 24 bases between the two germline ends. CDR3 amino acids: CASSARRGGFIDDTEAFF. CDR3 bases: TGTGCCAGCAGTGCCCGGCGGGGGGGCTTTATCGACGACACTGAAGCTTTCTTT.

The V gene is TRBV5-5, the J gene TRBJ2-7; weak D call: TRBD1 (6 bases). CDR3 length: 15 amino acids. Germline CDR1 is SGHKS and CDR2 is YYEKEE (reference sequence). V lost 4 bases to trimming and J lost 3 bases, with 17 bases between them. The CDR3 here is CASSPRDTLIYEQYF. Here the CDR3 DNA reads TGTGCCAGCAGCCCTCGGGACACCCTAATCTACGAGCAGTACTTC. Drawing the rest from reference TRBV5-5 and TRBJ2-7, the complete variable domain is DAGVTQSPTHLIKTRGQQVTLRCSPISGHKSVSWYQQVLGQGPQFIFQYYEKEERGRGNFPDRFSARQFPNYSSELNVNALLLGDSALYLCASSPRDTLIYEQYFGPGTRLTVT.

This clonotype occurred a few times. The rearrangement joins TRBV29-1 to TRBJ2-5, with 8 bases aligning to TRBD1. The CDR3 sequence is 12 residues long. Trimming took 8 bases from V and 5 from J; bases not matched to a gene: 7. Germline-derived CDR1 and CDR2 are SQVTM and ANQGSEA. CDR3 in DNA: TGCAGCACGGGACAGGTCCGGGAGACCCAGTACTTC. This sequence encodes CSTGQVRETQYF.

This sequence joins TRBV12-3 or TRBV12-4 and TRBJ1-5, with TRBD1 matching 8 bases. The CDR3 covers 15 residues. The V segment lost 3 bases and the J segment 4 bases; nucleotides outside the gene matches: 5. The DNA for the CDR3 is TGTGCCAGCAGTTTTCAGGGGGCTGGAAATCAGCCCCAGCATTTT. The encoded protein is CASSFQGAGNQPQHF.

This chain links TRBV20-1 with TRBJ2-7; TRBD1 matches at 9 bases. The J segment lost 3 bases and the V segment lost 3 bases, leaving 6 bases of the junction unmatched. The CDR3 is 14 amino acids. Germline V gives CDR1 DFQATT, CDR2 SNEGSKA (reference sequence). The CDR3, as DNA: TGCAGTGCTAGTGGGACAGGGCCACTCTACGAGCAGTACTTC. Its translation is CSASGTGPLYEQYF.